The rows below give T cell receptor beta chains drawn from one sample of a study of Ad26.COV2.S vaccination and SARS-CoV-2 variants. Profiling relied on immunoSEQ multiplex PCR, and the TCRdb table lists in-frame clones only, not all of them. This sample has about 380,000 clones, with 83% found just once. Sequenced material: peripheral blood, taken in a trial of Ad26.COV2.S vaccine versus placebo. The receptors come from a person between 18 and 60 years old who received the Ad26.COV2.S COVID-19 vaccine or a placebo. Both conserved end residues are part of each CDR3. D genes are given only for firm matches. Size tells how often a clone was seen (once, few, many) or the class of an expanded clone, and some rows leave it out.

d_gene	abundance	v_gene	j_gene	CDR3nt	CDR3aa
NA	NA	TRBV7-3	TRBJ2-7	TGTGCCAGCAGCTTAAAAGTCCCTTCGTCCGAGCAGTACTTC	CASSLKVPSSEQYF
TRBD1	NA	TRBV5-4	TRBJ1-6	TGTGCCAGCAGCTTACCGGGACAGAAAAATTCACCCCTCCACTTT	CASSLPGQKNSPLHF
TRBD1	once	TRBV2	TRBJ2-5	TGTGCCAGCAGCCGGACAGGGTACCAAGAGACCCAGTACTTC	CASSRTGYQETQYF
NA	NA	TRBV11-3	TRBJ2-1	TGTGCCAGCAGCCTGACGGGCTCCTACAATGAGCAGTTCTTC	CASSLTGSYNEQFF
NA	NA	TRBV6-5	TRBJ1-1	TGTGCCAGCAGCGGGGGGGGAACTGAAGCTTTCTTT	CASSGGGTEAFF
TRBD2	NA	TRBV28	TRBJ2-7	TGTGCCAGCATGGCTAGCGGGAGTTCCTACGAGCAGTACTTC	CASMASGSSYEQYF
NA	NA	TRBV5-1	TRBJ2-5	TGCGCCAGCAGGAAGGTACCAGGCGGGGCCAGGGGAGAGACCCAGTACTTC	CASRKVPGGARGETQYF
NA	NA	TRBV7-9	TRBJ2-1	TGTGCCAGCAGCCAAGGCCGAGCGTTACATGAGCAGTTCTTC	CASSQGRALHEQFF
TRBD1	NA	TRBV28	TRBJ1-5	TGTGCCAGCAGTTTGGTGGACAGGTTCAATCAGCCCCAGCATTTT	CASSLVDRFNQPQHF
TRBD1	NA	TRBV19	TRBJ1-5	TGTGCCAGTAGTATACACCTAGGGACAGGGGGCCGCAATCAGCCCCAGCATTTT	CASSIHLGTGGRNQPQHF
NA	NA	TRBV4-2	TRBJ2-2	TGTGCCAGCAGCCACCTTGGGACAAGCAACACCGGGGAGCTGTTTTTT	CASSHLGTSNTGELFF
NA	NA	TRBV5-4	TRBJ1-2	TGTGCCAGCAGCTTGGCGGCAGGAGCCACCTATGGCTACACCTTC	CASSLAAGATYGYTF
NA	NA	TRBV12-3/TRBV12-4	TRBJ2-1	TGTGCCAGCAGTCCCGTCGATGAGCAGTTCTTC	CASSPVDEQFF
NA	NA	TRBV21-1	TRBJ2-4	TGTGCCAGCACCCCAGGGGTACTAGCCAAAAACATTCAGTACTTC	CASTPGVLAKNIQYF
TRBD2	NA	TRBV5-1	TRBJ2-5	TGCGCCAGCAGCACCGGGACTAGGACTAAACAGACCCAGTACTTC	CASSTGTRTKQTQYF
TRBD1	NA	TRBV9	TRBJ1-3	TGTGCCAGCAGCGCGGGACAGGTAGGAGTAACAGGAAACACCATATATTTT	CASSAGQVGVTGNTIYF
TRBD2	NA	TRBV29-1	TRBJ2-7	TGCAGCGTCAGCGGGAGGGCCGCCCCCGAGCAGTACTTC	CSVSGRAAPEQYF
NA	NA	TRBV7-9	TRBJ1-4	TGTGCCAGCAGCTTATCGACTGAAAAACTGTTTTTT	CASSLSTEKLFF
NA	NA	TRBV10-3	TRBJ1-6	TGTGCCATCAGTGTTGGGATAGGCGATAATTCACCCCTCCACTTT	CAISVGIGDNSPLHF
TRBD2	NA	TRBV29-1	TRBJ2-3	TGCAGCGTTGTCAGCGGGGGGAGGACAGATACGCAGTATTTT	CSVVSGGRTDTQYF
TRBD2	NA	TRBV5-1	TRBJ2-7	TGCGCCAGCAGCTCGGGACATCTTGGACTAGCGGGGCACTACGAGCAGTACTTC	CASSSGHLGLAGHYEQYF
TRBD1	NA	TRBV4-1	TRBJ2-7	TGCGCCAGCAGCCAACGGACAGGGAACGAGCAGTACTTC	CASSQRTGNEQYF
NA	NA	TRBV21-1	TRBJ2-7	TGTGCCAGCAGCACGGGGACCAGCCGGGGCGAGCAGTACTTC	CASSTGTSRGEQYF
NA	NA	TRBV5-1	TRBJ1-4	TGCGCCAGCAGGAGGACGGGGAATGAAAAACTGTTTTTT	CASRRTGNEKLFF
NA	NA	TRBV5-1	TRBJ2-3	TGCGCCAGCAGCTTGACCCGGGGCACAGATACGCAGTATTTT	CASSLTRGTDTQYF
NA	NA	TRBV6-5	TRBJ1-3	TGTGCCAGCAGTTACTCAGGGGCTAGAGGAAACACCATATATTTT	CASSYSGARGNTIYF
NA	NA	TRBV7-9	TRBJ1-6	TGTGCCAGCAGCTCCTCGGACTTTTATAATTCACCCCTCCACTTT	CASSSSDFYNSPLHF
TRBD1	NA	TRBV7-9	TRBJ1-5	TGTGCCAGCAGCCATGACAGGGGTCAGCCCCAGCATTTT	CASSHDRGQPQHF
NA	NA	TRBV12-5	TRBJ1-4	TGTGCTAGTGGTTTCTCTTCAGGGGAAGGCGGGGAAAAACTGTTTTTT	CASGFSSGEGGEKLFF
TRBD1	NA	TRBV4-1	TRBJ1-2	TGCGCCAGCAGCCAAGCCCTAGGACAGGGGGCTACCTATGGCTACACCTTC	CASSQALGQGATYGYTF
NA	NA	TRBV7-9	TRBJ2-3	TGTGCCAGCAGCTTACGTCAGACGAACACAGATACGCAGTATTTT	CASSLRQTNTDTQYF
TRBD2	once	TRBV11-2	TRBJ2-2	TGTGCCAGCCGCGGGTCGGGGGGGACGAACACCGGGGAGCTGTTTTTT	CASRGSGGTNTGELFF
NA	NA	TRBV5-5	TRBJ2-7	TGTGCCAGCAGCTTCTCGGGCGAGCAGTACTTC	CASSFSGEQYF
TRBD2	NA	TRBV7-2	TRBJ2-5	TGTGCCAGCAGCTTAAAAGCGGGGGGGCGTGGGGAGACCCAGTACTTC	CASSLKAGGRGETQYF
NA	few	TRBV7-9	TRBJ1-2	TGTGCCAGCAGCCCCGCCGGGACGGACCTCTATGGCTACACCTTC	CASSPAGTDLYGYTF
TRBD2	NA	TRBV11-2	TRBJ2-5	TGTGCCAGCAGCTTAAGCGGGGCCGAAGTAGAGACCCAGTACTTC	CASSLSGAEVETQYF
NA	few	TRBV6-6	TRBJ2-7	TGTGCCAGCAGTTACAATGAAGTTGAGCAGTACTTC	CASSYNEVEQYF
TRBD1	NA	TRBV6-6	TRBJ2-6	TGTGCCAGCAGACAGGGGGCGGTCTCTGGGGCCAACGTCCTGACTTTC	CASRQGAVSGANVLTF
NA	NA	TRBV5-6	TRBJ1-3	TGTGCCAGCAGCTTCCGTGGACCGGGAAACACCATATATTTT	CASSFRGPGNTIYF
TRBD1	NA	TRBV28	TRBJ1-4	TGTGCCAGCAGTTACCCACGACAGGGTCGTCGGAGGCTGTTTTTT	CASSYPRQGRRRLFF
NA	NA	TRBV7-9	TRBJ2-3	TGTGCCAGCCCCGGCCGGGGTCCCCTCTCTAGCACAGATACGCAGTATTTT	CASPGRGPLSSTDTQYF
TRBD2	few	TRBV4-3	TRBJ2-3	TGCGCCAGCAGCCAACAGTCCGGGGGGATATCAGATACGCAGTATTTT	CASSQQSGGISDTQYF
TRBD1	NA	TRBV28	TRBJ1-4	TGTGCCAGCAGTTTCAGGGACAGGGACGAAAAACTGTTTTTT	CASSFRDRDEKLFF
NA	NA	TRBV11-1	TRBJ2-5	TGTGCCAGCAGCTCCCGGGACACCCAAGAGACCCAGTACTTC	CASSSRDTQETQYF
TRBD2	few	TRBV7-6	TRBJ2-1	TGTGCCAGCAGCTTAGTCGCACTAGCGGAGATGGCCAAGGGGTACAATGAGCAGTTCTTC	CASSLVALAEMAKGYNEQFF
NA	once	TRBV7-8	TRBJ1-1	TGTGCCAGCAGCTTAGACCAAATGAACACTGAAGCTTTCTTT	CASSLDQMNTEAFF
TRBD1	NA	TRBV7-2	TRBJ1-2	TGTGCCAGCAGCGCCGGGACAGTGAACTATGGCTACACCTTC	CASSAGTVNYGYTF
NA	NA	TRBV9	TRBJ2-3	TGTGCCAGCAGGTGGGGGGACTCTAGCACAGATACGCAGTATTTT	CASRWGDSSTDTQYF
NA	few	TRBV29-1	TRBJ1-2	TGCAGCGTTGAAGAGACTCCTAACTATGGCTACACCTTC	CSVEETPNYGYTF
NA	NA	TRBV12-3/TRBV12-4	TRBJ1-1	TGTGCCAGCAGTTTTAGGGAGAACACTGAAGCTTTCTTT	CASSFRENTEAFF
NA	NA	TRBV12-5	TRBJ2-7	TGTGCTAGTGGTTTTTCTGGCTACGAGCAGTACTTC	CASGFSGYEQYF
NA	NA	TRBV20-1	TRBJ1-1	TGCAGTGCTAGAGAGAACACTGAAGCTTTCTTT	CSARENTEAFF
NA	NA	TRBV29-1	TRBJ1-2	TGCAGCGTTTTACATCGGGACATTATCTCCTATGGCTACACCTTC	CSVLHRDIISYGYTF
NA	NA	TRBV5-1	TRBJ2-1	TGCGCCAGCAGCTTGGCCGGCAGGGTAGGTGAGCAGTTCTTC	CASSLAGRVGEQFF
NA	NA	TRBV19	TRBJ2-4	TGTGCCAGTAGCCCCGTCCGAGCCAAAAACATTCAGTACTTC	CASSPVRAKNIQYF
NA	NA	TRBV7-6	TRBJ2-7	TGTGCCAGCAGCTTAGGCAACGAGCAGTACTTC	CASSLGNEQYF
NA	NA	TRBV19	TRBJ1-2	TGTGCCAGTAGTATTCAATCCGGACAGAACTATGGCTACACCTTC	CASSIQSGQNYGYTF
NA	few	TRBV5-8	TRBJ2-5	TGTGCCAGCAGCTTGCCCAACCAAGAGACCCAGTACTTC	CASSLPNQETQYF
NA	NA	TRBV7-9	TRBJ1-1	TGTGCCAGCAGCCCGAGGAGTCAATTAGCATCGAACACTGAAGCTTTCTTT	CASSPRSQLASNTEAFF
NA	NA	TRBV3-1/TRBV3-2	TRBJ1-6	TGTGCCAGCAGCCATCCGGGGTCTTCACCCCTCCACTTT	CASSHPGSSPLHF